This T cell receptor (beta chain) was observed in a study of metastatic and nonmetastatic thyroid tumors. Overall study: For malignant and benign thyroid patients, tumor or nodule tissue and blood were the sources whose repertoires were compared. Study results and limitations: A significant increase in TCR beta diversity was reportedly seen in malignant thyroid tumors relative to benign nodules, in blood and tumor.

Trimming removed 3 bases from V and 4 bases from J, with 9 bases in between. The CDR3 runs 13 residues. Germline V gene sequence: CDR1 MDHEN, CDR2 SYDVKM. This clone showed up many times. Its specificity is unknown. Through MiXCR, TCRdb re-clonotyped the PCR reads. The sample yields roughly 40,000 clones, about 18% seen once. All patients reached thyroid surgery having received no treatment beforehand. This sequence joins TRBV28 and TRBJ1-2; D remains unclear. The source of this sequence is a male donor with papillary thyroid cancer or a benign thyroid nodule (not recorded which). Some clones in this sample may be carry-over from other donors' samples. Input material: blood. This chain's CDR3 is CASSLRGGYGYTF. The CDR3 DNA is TGTGCCAGCAGTTTGCGGGGTGGCTATGGCTACACCTTC.